The 25 T cell receptor beta chains below all came from one sample that was sequenced in a study of identical twins. TCRdb re-called the 5' RACE reads with MiXCR, one entry per CDR3 protein. Counted here are 1.5 million or so distinct CDR3 sequences, roughly a third occurring once; the ten biggest clones make up under 0.35%. The sample comprised cord blood. The receptor set was obtained from a newborn girl in good health.

This clonotype was picked up a small number of times. This sequence joins TRBV5-1 and TRBJ2-5, with unresolved D. V was trimmed by 6 bases and J by 5 bases, leaving 8 bases between them. This CDR3 spans 11 amino acids. From germline, CDR1 is SGHRS and CDR2 YFSETQ. CDR3 DNA sequence: TGCGCCAGCATCCTAGGGGAGACCCAGTACTTC. Its translation: CASILGETQYF.

About this clonotype: A read error may produce the germline difference seen at one junction end. The chain couples TRBV19 to TRBJ1-2; 8 positions match TRBD1. This CDR3 region has 14 residues. Germline V CDR1 and CDR2: LNHDA, SQIVND (reference sequence). In DNA form, the CDR3 reads TGTGCCGGTAGTACGCCCGGACAGGGTTATGGCTACACCTTC. Protein sequence: CAGSTPGQGYGYTF.

J is TRBJ2-1 and V is TRBV20-1; 7 bases are a match to TRBD1. The J segment lost 10 bases and the V segment lost 5 bases, leaving 11 bases of the junction unmatched. The CDR3 has 13 residues. Germline values: CDR1 DFQATT, CDR2 SNEGSKA (reference sequence). In DNA, the CDR3 is TGCAGTGCTCCCCCGGGACAGTTCTACGAGCAGTTCTTC. This gives the protein CSAPPGQFYEQFF.

The chain uses TRBV29-1 and TRBJ2-1; 8 positions agree with TRBD1. Matching the DNA end better, TRBJ2-7 makes the J call doubtful. Germline-derived CDR1 and CDR2 are SQVTM and ANQGSEA. The CDR3 runs to 16 residues. The DNA for the CDR3 is TGCAGCGTCGACCGTACTGGACAGGGCTCCTACAATGAGCAGTACTTC. As protein: CSVDRTGQGSYNEQYF.

This clonotype has just a few counts. This chain uses TRBV27 with TRBJ2-5; the match to TRBD2 covers 10 bases. CDR3 length equals 14 residues. The junction had 4 bases not matched to a gene; V was cut back by 6 bases and J by 3 bases. Germline assignment: CDR1 MNHEY and CDR2 SMNVEV (reference sequence). CDR3 in amino acids: CASRPLAGKETQYF. CDR3 sequence (DNA): TGTGCCAGCAGACCACTAGCGGGGAAAGAGACCCAGTACTTC.

The chain recombines TRBV20-1 with TRBJ1-5; 7 bases match TRBD1. V lost 6 bases, J lost 4 bases, and 12 bases stayed unmatched. The CDR3 length is 15 residues. Germline V gene lookup returns CDR1 DFQATT and CDR2 SNEGSKA (reference sequence). The CDR3 DNA sequence: TGCAGTGCCTCCCACAGGGGAGTATGGAATCAGCCCCAGCATTTT. Translating it yields CSASHRGVWNQPQHF.

This clonotype was seen a handful of times. The chain is built from TRBV15 and TRBJ2-7; D remains ambiguous. CDR3 length: 16 residues. CDR1 is LNHNV and CDR2 is YYDKDF in the germline V gene (reference sequence). V lost 1 base and J 5 bases, leaving 18 bases between the germline ends. The DNA for the CDR3 is TGTGCCACCAGCAGAGCTGCCTATACAGTTGCGAACGAGCAGTACTTC. It translates to CATSRAAYTVANEQYF.

The chain recombines TRBV29-1 with TRBJ2-2, with unresolved D. Trimming left V 4 bases short and J 4 bases short, with 10 bases between. The CDR3 length is 13 residues. CDR1 and CDR2 (germline): SQVTM, ANQGSEA. In DNA, the CDR3 is TGCAGCGTTGGTCCCCTTAGCACCGGGGAGCTGTTTTTT. Translated, it gives CSVGPLSTGELFF.

This clonotype showed up many times. The gene calls are TRBV5-1 and TRBJ1-2; D is ambiguous. CDR3 length equals 14 residues. V lost 0 bases, J lost 3 bases, and 9 bases lay in between. Germline V CDR1 and CDR2: SGHRS, YFSETQ. In DNA, the CDR3 is TGCGCCAGCAGCTTGGAAGCCAGAGACTATGGCTACACCTTC. Its protein product is CASSLEARDYGYTF.

This clonotype was counted at least ten times. J is TRBJ1-2 and V is TRBV4-2; D gene ambiguous. Germline-derived CDR1 and CDR2 are LGHNA and YNFKEQ. The CDR3 length is 14 residues. Trimming left V 0 bases short and J 0 bases short, with 5 bases between. CDR3 loop: CASSQEPANYGYTF. The CDR3 DNA is TGTGCCAGCAGCCAAGAACCCGCTAACTATGGCTACACCTTC.

The V and J genes are TRBV21-1 and TRBJ2-2. TRBV21-1 is a documented pseudogene. The CDR3 spans 15 residues. The DNA for the CDR3 is TGTGCCAGCAGCAAAGAGACAACAGACACCGGGGAGCTGTTTTTT. It codes for CASSKETTDTGELFF.

This clonotype was recorded many times. The CDR3 DNA is TGTGCCAGCAGTCCGCAAGGGGCAGATACGCAGTATTTT. Protein product: CASSPQGADTQYF. The chain carries TRBV18 and TRBJ2-3; D perhaps matches TRBD1 (5 bases). Germline loops: CDR1 KGHSH, CDR2 LQKENI. The CDR3 totals 13 residues. The V end was cut by 8 bases, the J end by 4 bases, with 13 bases between.

In nucleotides, the CDR3 is TGTGCCAGCAGCTTAGATCCCCGAAGACAGGGGAGGTATAATGAAAAACTGTTTTTT. This gives the protein CASSLDPRRQGRYNEKLFF. The chain employs TRBV11-2 and TRBJ1-4; TRBD1 aligns across 8 bases. This CDR3 has 19 amino acids. CDR1 and CDR2 (germline): SGHAT, FQNNGV. J gave up 4 bases and V 0 bases, and 13 bases lay outside the gene matches.

The rearrangement uses TRBV20-1 and TRBJ2-7, with TRBD1 matching over 7 bases. J was trimmed by 0 bases and V by 4 bases; bases with no gene match: 12. The germline V gene encodes CDR1 DFQATT and CDR2 SNEGSKA (reference sequence). The CDR3 has 16 amino acids. The CDR3 sequence: CSAIHRDSFSSYEQYF. The CDR3 region has the DNA TGCAGTGCTATCCACCGGGACAGTTTTAGCTCCTACGAGCAGTACTTC.

Details on this clonotype: A read error may account for a junction end that differs from germline. V is TRBV4-1 and J is TRBJ1-4; weak D call: TRBD1 (6 bases). The CDR3 sequence is 15 residues long. Per germline, CDR1 MGHRA and CDR2 YSYEKL. CDR3 sequence reads: CASSQESGVWEKLSF. In nucleotides, the CDR3 is TGCGCCAGCAGCCAAGAGTCAGGGGTTTGGGAAAAACTGTCTTTT.

The table lists this clonotype with a few counts. This chain uses TRBV21-1 with TRBJ2-4; TRBD1, as called in the table, went unchecked against the DNA. TRBV21-1 is described as a pseudogene. The length of the CDR3 is 16 residues. CDR3 nucleotide sequence: TGTGCCAGCAGCCTAGTGACAGGGAACGATCAAAACATTCAGTACTTC. Translating it yields CASSLVTGNDQNIQYF.

The chain is built from TRBV5-1 and TRBJ2-5, with 15 bases that match TRBD2. The CDR3 totals 16 residues. Germline V CDR1 and CDR2: SGHRS, YFSETQ. J gave up 11 bases and V 4 bases, and 12 bases lay outside the gene matches. CDR3 loop: CASSRGLAGGQVEQYF. The CDR3 nucleotides read TGCGCCAGCAGCCGAGGACTAGCGGGAGGGCAAGTTGAGCAGTACTTC.

The CDR3 region has the DNA TGTGCCAGCAGTTATTTTCACGAGCAGTACTTC. It codes for CASSYFHEQYF. V is TRBV27 and J is TRBJ2-4; D remains unclear. The J call may be faulty, since TRBJ2-7 better matches the DNA end. The germline V gene encodes CDR1 MNHEY and CDR2 SMNVEV (reference sequence). The CDR3 has 11 amino acids.

The rearrangement links TRBV27 to TRBJ2-7, with 7 positions matching TRBD2. Germline assignment: CDR1 MNHEY and CDR2 SMNVEV (reference sequence). V was clipped by 2 bases and J by 2 bases; unmatched bases: 9. CDR3 size: 16 residues. In nucleotides, the CDR3 is TGTGCCAGCAGTTTAAATTGGGGGAGGGGAGCCTACGAGCAGTACTTC. Its protein product is CASSLNWGRGAYEQYF.

Concerning this clonotype: An end of the junction differs from the germline gene, which may be a read error. The rearrangement uses TRBV7-9 and TRBJ2-2; unclear D gene. CDR1 SEHNR and CDR2 FQNEAQ come from the germline V gene (reference sequence). The CDR3 consists of 13 residues. For the CDR3, the DNA is TGCGCCAGCAGCTTAGATTCTGGCGGGGAGCTGTTTTTT. Its translation: CASSLDSGGELFF.

The chain couples TRBV20-1 to TRBJ2-1; 10 nucleotides line up with TRBD2. Germline CDR1 DFQATT, CDR2 SNEGSKA (reference sequence). The CDR3 is 14 residues long. Trimming cost V 6 bases and J 6 bases; bases outside gene matches: 8. The CDR3 region has the DNA TGCAGTGCAATAGGACTAGCGGATCTCAATGAGCAGTTCTTC. Its protein product is CSAIGLADLNEQFF.

Worth noting for this clonotype: Germline is not matched at one junction end, which may reflect a read error. This chain links TRBV15 with TRBJ1-2; D ambiguous. In germline, CDR1 is LNHNV, CDR2 YYDKDF (reference sequence). The CDR3 runs to 14 residues. In nucleotides, the CDR3 is TGTGCCACCAGCAGAGATAGAGCTAACCATGGCTACACCTTC. The encoded protein is CATSRDRANHGYTF.

The V gene is TRBV9, the J gene TRBJ2-3; 11 nucleotides agree with TRBD2. Unmatched junction bases numbered 7, after V lost 0 bases and J lost 4 bases. The CDR3 length is 17 residues. Germline CDR1 reads SGDLS; CDR2 reads YYNGEE. The CDR3 DNA is TGTGCCAGCAGCGTAGGAACTAGCGGGAGCACGGCAGATACGCAGTATTTT. As protein: CASSVGTSGSTADTQYF.

This rearrangement joins TRBV6-1 to TRBJ2-3; 10 bases are shared with TRBD2. The V segment lost 7 bases and the J segment 5 bases; nucleotides outside the gene matches: 3. The CDR3 spans 13 residues. The germline CDR1 and CDR2 sequences are MNHNS and SASEGT. The DNA of the CDR3 is TGTGCCAGCAAGGGACTAGCGAGAGATACGCAGTATTTT. It encodes CASKGLARDTQYF.

This clonotype was seen ten or more times. The rearrangement uses TRBV25-1 and TRBJ2-5, with 13 bases aligning to TRBD2. The J call may be mistaken, given a closer DNA end match to TRBJ2-7. This CDR3 region has 14 residues. The germline V gene has CDR1 MGHDK and CDR2 SYGVNS. The DNA of the CDR3 is TGTGCCAGCAGTGAATGGACTAGCGGGAGCGAGCAGTACTTC. This sequence encodes CASSEWTSGSEQYF.